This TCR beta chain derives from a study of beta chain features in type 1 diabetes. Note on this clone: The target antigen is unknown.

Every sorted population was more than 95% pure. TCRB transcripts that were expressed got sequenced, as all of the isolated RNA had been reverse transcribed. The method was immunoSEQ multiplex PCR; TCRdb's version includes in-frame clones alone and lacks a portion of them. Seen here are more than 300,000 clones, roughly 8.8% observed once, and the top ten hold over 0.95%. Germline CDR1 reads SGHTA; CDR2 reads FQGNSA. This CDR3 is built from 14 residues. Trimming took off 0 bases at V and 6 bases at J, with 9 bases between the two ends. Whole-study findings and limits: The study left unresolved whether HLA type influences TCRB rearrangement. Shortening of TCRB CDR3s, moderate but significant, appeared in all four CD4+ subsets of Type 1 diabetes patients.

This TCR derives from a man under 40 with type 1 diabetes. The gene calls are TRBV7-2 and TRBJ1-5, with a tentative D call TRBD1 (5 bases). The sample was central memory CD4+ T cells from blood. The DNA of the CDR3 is TGTGCCAGCAGCTTAGCGACAGTGCGTCAGCCCCAGCATTTT. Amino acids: CASSLATVRQPQHF.